Presented here are 10 T cell receptor beta chains from one specimen sequenced in a study of shared clonotypes between healthy human individuals. Generated by immunoSEQ multiplex PCR, the TCRdb table keeps only in-frame clones and is missing some. Found here are about 1.9 million clones, over 85% of them singletons; the top ten hold around 1.7%. Naive CD8 isolation took CD45RO-negative cells positively selected for CCR7 and excluded terminally differentiated effector memory CD45RA+ cells. The specimen sequenced was naive CD8+ T cells from PBMCs. Source of these receptors: a man in his late teens or twenties in good health. Some clones in this sample may be carry-over from other donors' samples.

The chain recombines TRBV7-8 with TRBJ2-7; D uncertain. CDR1 SGHVS and CDR2 FQNEAQ come from the germline V gene. The CDR3 covers 13 residues. V was trimmed by 2 bases and J by 3 bases, leaving 8 bases between them. In DNA, the CDR3 is TGTGCCAGCAGCTTAAGGGCAGACTACGAGCAGTACTTC. Its protein product is CASSLRADYEQYF.

The gene calls are TRBV7-9 and TRBJ1-2; D possibly corresponds to TRBD1 (5 bases). The CDR3 is 15 residues long. Germline V CDR1 and CDR2: SEHNR, FQNEAQ (reference sequence). Trimming left V 5 bases short and J 8 bases short, with 21 bases between. DNA of the CDR3: TGTGCCAGCAGCCCCCGAGGAGGGGAGGATAACGGCTACACCTTC. It yields the protein CASSPRGGEDNGYTF.

This chain joins TRBV27 and TRBJ2-7; 8 nucleotides align to TRBD1. This CDR3 region has 14 residues. Per the germline V gene, CDR1 is MNHEY and CDR2 is SMNVEV (reference sequence). J gave up 5 bases and V 5 bases, and 8 bases lay outside the gene matches. The CDR3 loop reads CASSTRQGIHEQYF. For the CDR3, the DNA is TGTGCCAGCAGTACCCGACAGGGGATCCACGAGCAGTACTTC.

This chain connects TRBV19 to TRBJ1-1; D unresolved. Germline values: CDR1 LNHDA, CDR2 SQIVND (reference sequence). The length of the CDR3 is 14 residues. Trimming removed 1 base from V and 5 bases from J, with 11 bases in between. As DNA, the CDR3 is TGTGCCAGTAGTATAGGGGCCATCCGGACTGAAGCTTTCTTT. Translated: CASSIGAIRTEAFF.

This clone was counted a single time. The chain recombines TRBV6-4 with TRBJ2-5; D is unresolved. Looked up from germline, CDR1 is MRHNA and CDR2 is SNTAGT. CDR3 length: 13 residues. V shed 1 base and J shed 7 bases, with 10 bases lying between them. The CDR3 sequence: CASSDYPSGTQYF. CDR3 sequence (DNA): TGTGCCAGCAGTGACTACCCCTCGGGGACCCAGTACTTC.

The gene calls are TRBV29-1 and TRBJ1-2; tentative D call: TRBD1 (5 bases). The CDR3 runs to 14 residues. Between the trimmed V and J ends, which lost 3 bases and 0 bases, there was a span of 11 bases. Germline V gene data show CDR1 as SQVTM and CDR2 as ANQGSEA. DNA for the CDR3: TGCAGCGTTGAGGGGGACCCCTCTAACTATGGCTACACCTTC. This sequence encodes CSVEGDPSNYGYTF.

V usage is TRBV6-6 and J usage is TRBJ2-1; D is ambiguous. V lost 8 bases, J lost 3 bases, and 17 bases lay in between. The CDR3 loop spans 15 amino acids. The germline CDR1 and CDR2 sequences are MNHNY and SVGAGI (reference sequence). The CDR3 here is CASLPEPALYNEQFF. CDR3 DNA sequence: TGTGCCAGCCTTCCGGAGCCAGCCCTCTACAATGAGCAGTTCTTC.

In DNA, the CDR3 is TGTGCCAGCTCACCGGGTGAGGGGCACTCCTACGAGCAGTACTTC. Its translation: CASSPGEGHSYEQYF. The V gene is TRBV18, the J gene TRBJ2-7; D might be TRBD1 or TRBD2, each matching 5 bases. Trimming left V 3 bases short and J 0 bases short, with 12 bases between. The CDR3 has 15 residues. From germline, CDR1 is KGHSH and CDR2 LQKENI.

For this clone: The sample carries other DNA sequences with the same CDR3. This chain links TRBV5-1 with TRBJ2-3; 7 nucleotides line up with TRBD2. CDR3 length: 15 residues. Germline V lookup: CDR1 SGHRS, CDR2 YFSETQ. Germline trimming cut 0 bases from V and 6 bases from J; bases unmatched to any gene: 7. CDR3 nucleotide sequence: TGCGCCAGCAGCTTGGAACGAGCGGGAACCGATACGCAGTATTTT. This codes for CASSLERAGTDTQYF.

This chain links TRBV6-6 with TRBJ2-7; possibly TRBD1 or TRBD2 for D (5 bases each). The germline V gene has CDR1 MNHNY and CDR2 SVGAGI (reference sequence). The CDR3 has 13 amino acids. V lost 1 base and J lost 5, with 9 bases in between. CDR3 sequence: CASSYWGSDEQYF. The CDR3 nucleotides are TGTGCCAGCAGTTACTGGGGGTCCGACGAGCAGTACTTC.